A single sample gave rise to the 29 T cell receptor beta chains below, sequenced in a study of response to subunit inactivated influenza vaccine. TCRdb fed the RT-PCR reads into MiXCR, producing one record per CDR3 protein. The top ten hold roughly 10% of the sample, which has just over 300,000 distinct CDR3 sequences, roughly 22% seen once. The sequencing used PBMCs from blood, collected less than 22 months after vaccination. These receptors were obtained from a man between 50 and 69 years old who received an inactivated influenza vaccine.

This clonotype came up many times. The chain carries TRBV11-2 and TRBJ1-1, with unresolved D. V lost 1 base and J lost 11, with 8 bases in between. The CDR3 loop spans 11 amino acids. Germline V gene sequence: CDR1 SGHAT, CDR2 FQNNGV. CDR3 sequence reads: CASSLGAAAFF. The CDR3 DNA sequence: TGTGCCAGCAGCTTAGGAGCTGCTGCTTTCTTT.

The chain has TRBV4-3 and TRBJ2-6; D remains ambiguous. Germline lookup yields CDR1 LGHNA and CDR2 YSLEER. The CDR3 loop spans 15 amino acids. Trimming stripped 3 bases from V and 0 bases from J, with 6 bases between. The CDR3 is CASSQVSSGANVLTF. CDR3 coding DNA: TGCGCCAGCAGCCAGGTCAGCTCTGGGGCCAACGTCCTGACTTTC.

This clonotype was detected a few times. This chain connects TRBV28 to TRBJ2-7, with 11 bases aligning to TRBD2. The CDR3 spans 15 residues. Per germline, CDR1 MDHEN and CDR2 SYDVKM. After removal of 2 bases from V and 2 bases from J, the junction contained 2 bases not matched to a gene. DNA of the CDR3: TGTGCCAGCAGTTTAGGGACTAGCGGAACCTACGAGCAGTACTTC. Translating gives CASSLGTSGTYEQYF.

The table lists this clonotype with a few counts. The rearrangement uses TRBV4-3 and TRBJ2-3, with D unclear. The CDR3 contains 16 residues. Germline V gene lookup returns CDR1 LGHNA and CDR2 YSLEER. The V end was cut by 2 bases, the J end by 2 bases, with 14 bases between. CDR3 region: CASSQNPVVFTDTQYF. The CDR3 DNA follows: TGCGCCAGCAGCCAAAATCCGGTAGTGTTCACAGATACGCAGTATTTT.

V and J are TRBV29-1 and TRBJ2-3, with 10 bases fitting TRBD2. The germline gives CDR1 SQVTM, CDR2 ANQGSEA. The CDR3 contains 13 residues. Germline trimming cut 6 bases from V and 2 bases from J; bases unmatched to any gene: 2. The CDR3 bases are TGCAGCGTCAGCGGGGGGGACACAGATACGCAGTATTTT. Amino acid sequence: CSVSGGDTDTQYF.

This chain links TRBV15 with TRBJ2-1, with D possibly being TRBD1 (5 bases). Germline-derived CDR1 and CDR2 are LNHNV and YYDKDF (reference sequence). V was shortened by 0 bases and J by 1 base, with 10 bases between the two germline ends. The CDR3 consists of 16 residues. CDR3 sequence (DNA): TGTGCCACCAGCAGAGACAGGGCCATTTCCTACAATGAGCAGTTCTTC. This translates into CATSRDRAISYNEQFF.

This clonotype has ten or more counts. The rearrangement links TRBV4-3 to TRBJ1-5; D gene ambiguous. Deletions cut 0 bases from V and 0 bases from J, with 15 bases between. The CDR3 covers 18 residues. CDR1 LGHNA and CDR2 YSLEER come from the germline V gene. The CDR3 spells CASSQEVAWTISNQPQHF. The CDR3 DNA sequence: TGCGCCAGCAGCCAAGAAGTCGCTTGGACGATTAGCAATCAGCCCCAGCATTTT.

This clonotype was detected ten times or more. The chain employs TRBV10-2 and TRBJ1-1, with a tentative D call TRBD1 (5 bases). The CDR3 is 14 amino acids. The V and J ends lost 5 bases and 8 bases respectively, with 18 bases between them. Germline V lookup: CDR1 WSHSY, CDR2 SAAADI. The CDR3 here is CASSHIVGGGEAFF. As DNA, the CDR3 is TGCGCCAGCAGTCACATTGTTGGGGGGGGAGAAGCTTTCTTT.

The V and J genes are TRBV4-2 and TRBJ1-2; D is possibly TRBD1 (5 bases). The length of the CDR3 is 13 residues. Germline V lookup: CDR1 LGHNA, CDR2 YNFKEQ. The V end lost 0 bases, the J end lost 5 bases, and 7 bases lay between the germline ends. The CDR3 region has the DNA TGTGCCAGCAGCCAAGAGAAGGGGTATGGCTACACCTTC. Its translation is CASSQEKGYGYTF.

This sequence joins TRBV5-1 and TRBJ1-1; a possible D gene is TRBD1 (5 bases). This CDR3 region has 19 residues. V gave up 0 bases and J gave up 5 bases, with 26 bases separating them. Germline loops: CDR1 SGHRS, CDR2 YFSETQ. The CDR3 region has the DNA TGCGCCAGCAGCTTGGCGTATGAGACAGAAGATTTTCCCGGGACTGAAGCTTTCTTT. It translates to CASSLAYETEDFPGTEAFF.

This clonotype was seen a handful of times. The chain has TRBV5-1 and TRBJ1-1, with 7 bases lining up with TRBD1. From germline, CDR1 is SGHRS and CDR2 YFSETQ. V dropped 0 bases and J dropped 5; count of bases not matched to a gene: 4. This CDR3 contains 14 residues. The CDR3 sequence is CASSLAGQQTEAFF. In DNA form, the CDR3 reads TGCGCCAGCAGCTTGGCGGGACAGCAGACTGAAGCTTTCTTT.

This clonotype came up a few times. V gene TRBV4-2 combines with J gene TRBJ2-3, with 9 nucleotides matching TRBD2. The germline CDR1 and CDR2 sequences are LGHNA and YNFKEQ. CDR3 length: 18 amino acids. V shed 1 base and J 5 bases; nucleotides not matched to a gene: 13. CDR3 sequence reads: CASSQVFGGGASLDTQYF. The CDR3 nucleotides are TGTGCCAGCAGCCAAGTATTTGGCGGGGGGGCAAGTTTAGATACGCAGTATTTT.

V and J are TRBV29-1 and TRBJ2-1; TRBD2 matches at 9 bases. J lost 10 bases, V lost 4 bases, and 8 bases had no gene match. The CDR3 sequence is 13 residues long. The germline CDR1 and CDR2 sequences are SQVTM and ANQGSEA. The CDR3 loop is CSVAVAGAGEQFF. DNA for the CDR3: TGCAGCGTTGCCGTAGCGGGGGCGGGAGAGCAGTTCTTC.

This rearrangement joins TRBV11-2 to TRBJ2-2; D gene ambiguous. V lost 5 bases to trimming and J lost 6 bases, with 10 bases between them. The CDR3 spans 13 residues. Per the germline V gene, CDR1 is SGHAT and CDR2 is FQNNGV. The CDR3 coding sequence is TGTGCCAGCAGCCTCTCAGGTGCCGGGGAGCTGTTTTTT. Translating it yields CASSLSGAGELFF.

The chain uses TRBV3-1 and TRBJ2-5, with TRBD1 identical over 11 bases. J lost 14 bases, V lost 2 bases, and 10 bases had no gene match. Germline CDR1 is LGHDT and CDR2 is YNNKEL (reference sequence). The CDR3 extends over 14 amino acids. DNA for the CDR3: TGTGCCAGCAGCCAAAGGGACAGGGGGACTTCGGGCTACTTC. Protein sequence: CASSQRDRGTSGYF.

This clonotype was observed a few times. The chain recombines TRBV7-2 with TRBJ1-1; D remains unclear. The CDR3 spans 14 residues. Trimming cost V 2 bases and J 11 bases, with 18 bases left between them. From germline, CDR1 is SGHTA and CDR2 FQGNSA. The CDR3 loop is CASSLKGQFMNAFF. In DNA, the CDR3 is TGTGCCAGCAGCTTAAAAGGCCAGTTTATGAATGCTTTCTTT.

CDR3 protein: CASSGTGRRYNEQFF. CDR3 in DNA: TGTGCCAGCAGTGGGACAGGGAGGAGGTACAATGAGCAGTTCTTC. V and J are TRBV2 and TRBJ2-1; 8 bases agree with TRBD1. CDR1 is SNHLY, CDR2 FYNNEI, per germline. V was pared by 4 bases and J by 4 bases, with 6 bases of the junction left unmatched. This CDR3 contains 15 residues.

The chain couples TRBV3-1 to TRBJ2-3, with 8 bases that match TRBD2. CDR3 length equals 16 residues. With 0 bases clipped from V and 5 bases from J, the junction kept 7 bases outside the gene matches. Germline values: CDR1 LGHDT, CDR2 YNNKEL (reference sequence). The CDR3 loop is CASSQDTGGRGDTQYF. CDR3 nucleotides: TGTGCCAGCAGCCAAGATACGGGGGGGCGAGGAGATACGCAGTATTTT.

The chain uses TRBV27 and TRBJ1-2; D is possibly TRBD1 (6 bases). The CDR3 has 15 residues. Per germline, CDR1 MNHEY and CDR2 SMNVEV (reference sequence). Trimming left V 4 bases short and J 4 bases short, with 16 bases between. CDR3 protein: CASSWRGVKSYGYTF. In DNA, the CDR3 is TGTGCCAGCAGTTGGAGGGGGGTCAAGAGCTATGGCTACACCTTC.

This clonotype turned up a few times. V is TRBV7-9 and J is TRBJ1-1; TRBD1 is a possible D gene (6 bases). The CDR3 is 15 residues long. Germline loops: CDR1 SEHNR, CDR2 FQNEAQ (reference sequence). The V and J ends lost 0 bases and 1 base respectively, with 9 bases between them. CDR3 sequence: CASSLAGHKNTEAFF. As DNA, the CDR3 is TGTGCCAGCAGCTTAGCGGGACATAAGAACACTGAAGCTTTCTTT.

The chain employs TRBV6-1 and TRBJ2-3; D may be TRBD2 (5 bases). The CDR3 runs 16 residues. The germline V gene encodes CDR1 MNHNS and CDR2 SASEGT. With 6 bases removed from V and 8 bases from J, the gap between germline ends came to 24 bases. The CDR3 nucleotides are TGTGCCAGCAGCAAATTCCGACTACTACCGTCTTCTACGCAGTATTTT. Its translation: CASSKFRLLPSSTQYF.

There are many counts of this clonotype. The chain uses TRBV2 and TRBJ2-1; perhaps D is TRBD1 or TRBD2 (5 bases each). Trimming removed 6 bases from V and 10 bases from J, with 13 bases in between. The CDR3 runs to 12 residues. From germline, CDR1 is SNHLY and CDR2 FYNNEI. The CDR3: CASSGTRREQFF. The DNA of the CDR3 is TGTGCCAGCAGCGGGACCCGACGGGAGCAGTTCTTC.

DNA of the CDR3: TGTGCCAGCACCATGGCGGCAGGGGTCTCTGGAAACACCATATATTTT. Amino acids: CASTMAAGVSGNTIYF. The rearrangement links TRBV12-3 or TRBV12-4 to TRBJ1-3; tentative D call: TRBD1 (6 bases). Trimming stripped 7 bases from V and 0 bases from J, with 16 bases between. The CDR3 has 16 amino acids.

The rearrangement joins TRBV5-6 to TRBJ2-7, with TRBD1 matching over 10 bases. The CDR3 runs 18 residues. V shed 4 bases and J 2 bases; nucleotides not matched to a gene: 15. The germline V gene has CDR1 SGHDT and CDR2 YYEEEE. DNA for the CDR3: TGTGCCAGCAGCAATACAAGACAGGGGGCAACGTGGACCTACGAGCAGTACTTC. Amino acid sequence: CASSNTRQGATWTYEQYF.

DNA of the CDR3: TGTGCCAGTAGTATGAGGGAGATCTCCTACGAGCAGTACTTC. Its protein is CASSMREISYEQYF. This sequence joins TRBV19 and TRBJ2-7; a weak D match, TRBD2 (5 bases). V dropped 3 bases and J dropped 0 bases, with 9 bases sitting between them. Germline V CDR1 and CDR2: LNHDA, SQIVND (reference sequence). The CDR3 has 14 residues.

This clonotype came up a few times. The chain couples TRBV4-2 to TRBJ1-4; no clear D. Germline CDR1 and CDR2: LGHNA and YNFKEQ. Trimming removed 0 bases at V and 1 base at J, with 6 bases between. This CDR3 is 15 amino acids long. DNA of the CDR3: TGTGCCAGCAGCCAAGATAGGGTAACTAATGAAAAACTGTTTTTT. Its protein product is CASSQDRVTNEKLFF.

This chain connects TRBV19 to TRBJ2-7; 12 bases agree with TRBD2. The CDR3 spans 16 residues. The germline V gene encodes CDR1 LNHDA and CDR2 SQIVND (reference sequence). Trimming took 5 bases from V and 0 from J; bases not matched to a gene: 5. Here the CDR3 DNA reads TGTGCCAGTAGTTCATCTAGCGGGAGGGCCTCCTACGAGCAGTACTTC. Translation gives CASSSSSGRASYEQYF.

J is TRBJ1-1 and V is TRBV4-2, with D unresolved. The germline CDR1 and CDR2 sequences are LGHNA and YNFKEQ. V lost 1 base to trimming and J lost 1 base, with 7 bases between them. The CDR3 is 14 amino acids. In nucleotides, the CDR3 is TGTGCCAGCAGCCAAGTCGACGCGAACACTGAAGCTTTCTTT. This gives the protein CASSQVDANTEAFF.

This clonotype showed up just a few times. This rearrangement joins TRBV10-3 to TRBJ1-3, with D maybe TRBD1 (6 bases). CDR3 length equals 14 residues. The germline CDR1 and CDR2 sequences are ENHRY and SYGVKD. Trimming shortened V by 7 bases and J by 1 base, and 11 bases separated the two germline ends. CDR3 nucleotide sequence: TGTGCCATCAAATCCACAGGGTCTGGAAACACCATATATTTT. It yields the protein CAIKSTGSGNTIYF.